The TCR beta chain described here comes from a study of cytomegalovirus exposure and HLA in healthy donors (dated by TCRdb to about 2017). The study in broad terms: An earlier analysis of about 560 of the donors reported 276 Gb of sequence data and approximately 120 million unique TCR beta sequences obtained from some 170 million T cells. A later analysis re-analyzed previously published TCR beta repertoires from several hundred donors and added high-resolution HLA genotyping to study TCR occurrence patterns. In a later genetic analysis, genome-wide SNP genotypes for 398 of the 666 donors were used, and that subset was treated as a discovery cohort. High-throughput TCR immunosequencing, statistical association of individual TCRs with disease status, and machine learning were combined to predict cytomegalovirus infection status. Roughly five DR-DQ haplotypes were handled as single units for association and clustering because linkage in the cohort was strong. The number of typed donors differed by locus: about 620-640 for A, B, C, DRB1 and DQB1; 522 for DQA1; 606 for DPA1; and 400 to 480 for DPB1. Around 300 gigabases of sequencing data and some 85 million unique TCR sequences were included in an early release covering about 700 HLA-typed donors. In the later analysis, no new phenotypic data were used to find candidate immune exposures; instead, reliance was placed on TCR beta sequences and their occurrence across donors. The study aimed to test whether signatures of past pathogen exposure could be identified by cataloging public T cell receptors. Every repertoire in the discovery cohort had been generated on one and the same sequencing platform. Both class I and class II loci were covered by HLA typing, at four-digit resolution. Donor age, sex, ethnicity and CMV serostatus were collected together with the repertoire data. The study used immunosequencing to profile the T cell repertoires of about 670 subjects and linked those repertoires to cytomegalovirus serostatus. Among the roughly 400 genotyped donors, around 81% belonged to the genetic ancestry cluster associated with self-reported Caucasian donors. Among some 410 genotyped donors of the cohort, an average of roughly 230,000 unique TCR beta nucleotide sequences was sequenced per donor, of which approximately 18% were non-productive. Besides the first cohort of around 700 subjects, a separate validation cohort made up of 90 to 150 different subjects was used. In an earlier analysis of roughly 540 of the donors, high-throughput TCR beta sequencing was used to judge whether each TCR beta V gene segment behaved as functional or pseudogenic.

Sequences MNHEY (CDR1) and SVGAGI (CDR2) are obtained from the germline V gene. V is reduced by 1 base and J by 7 bases, leaving a spacing of 8 bases between them. The cysteine opens and the phenylalanine closes a CDR3 of 13 amino acids. Of all the DNA, just the CDR3 is kept, 39 bases in frame from base 1. Receptors were amplified or captured by the immunoSEQ multiplex PCR assay. For the multiplex PCR, a mixture combining 60 forward primers for TCR Vbeta segments and 13 reverse primers for TCR Jbeta segments was used. The CDR3 region of rearranged TCR beta genes was amplified from genomic DNA by a multiplex PCR assay. Amplified TCR beta libraries were sequenced as 87-base-pair reads on the Illumina HiSeq System. The authors processed their data as follows. A later analysis tallied approximately 87 million unique TCR beta chains across the 666 repertoires, and roughly 11 million of those chains were shared by two or more donors. Raw reads were error-corrected and collapsed into unique sequences by a nearest-neighbor algorithm in which closely related sequences were merged to remove PCR and sequencing errors. Alignment of CDR3 sequences to IMGT reference sequences was used to assign V, D and J gene segments. For a sequence to be retained, a match of at least six nucleotides was required to both a V gene segment and a J gene segment. Rearrangements were called productive when the CDR3 lacked stop codons and stayed in frame with V and J; all others were non-productive. Following IMGT convention, CDR3 was defined as the stretch from the second conserved V-encoded cysteine up to the conserved J-encoded phenylalanine. In an earlier analysis of just under 600 of the donors, sequences lacking an unambiguous match to a single V gene segment were excluded. An earlier analysis of over 450 of the donors classified V segments as functional when productive rearrangements were above 56.7% and as segregating when the standard deviation between donors was above 5%. A statistical classification framework was developed to diagnose cytomegalovirus status using the catalog of TCR beta chain sequences. A later analysis assigned V and J genes by comparing TCR nucleotide sequences with IMGT/GENE-DB human TR gene sequences. In a later analysis, CDR3 sequences and most-parsimonious VDJ recombination scenarios were assigned using the TCRdist pipeline. In a later analysis, every TCR beta chain was defined by the combination of its CDR3 amino acid sequence and its V-gene family, and reads without a unique V-gene family were dropped. To address suspected cross-contamination and a sequencing artifact, a later analysis removed 550 to 750 highly shared, low-generation-probability nucleotide sequences. In a later analysis, a clonal expansion index for each public chain was calculated from normalized within-repertoire ranks of inferred template counts. In a later analysis, generation probabilities were computed with a VDJ recombination model fitted to out-of-frame rearrangements, and the resulting probabilities were checked against IGoR. Hypergeometric tests were used in a later analysis to score TCR-TCR, TCR-HLA and TCR-CMV co-occurrence, with a repertoire-size bias correction applied to the TCR pairs. A later analysis estimated false discovery rates by permuting HLA or CMV assignments 20 times. A later analysis grouped co-occurring TCRs with DBSCAN, adding TCRdist sequence similarity when clustering within HLA-allele-positive subsets. For co-occurrence clustering, repertoires with fewer than 30,000 or more than 120,000 public chains were excluded, along with roughly 5 repertoires with anomalous nucleotide sharing. TCRdb holds this immuneACCESS table with in-frame rearrangements only. Some clones are missing; in checked studies, unresolved V genes explain under half, and the rest has no known cause. That table furnishes V, J and clone size, whereas the DNA furnished D and trimming. This sample's records show about 52,000 clones. The ten most abundant clones make up roughly an eighth of the sample.

As for this clone: This receptor's antigen is unknown.

In total, roughly 670 healthy bone marrow donors made up the cohort. All cohort members were sampled while nominally healthy, although unrecorded immune exposures were likely present. The donor was CMV seropositive and belonged to the group of 250 to 300 seropositive cohort members. A peripheral blood sample was provided by each donor, and peripheral blood mononuclear cells were used for TCR beta sequencing. The Qiagen DNeasy Blood Extraction Kit was used to extract genomic DNA from the blood cell samples. Here is what the overall study found, with its caveats: CMV serostatus was the only immune exposure information available for the cohort. According to the authors, the approach could potentially be generalized to other disease states and immunological phenotypes. A later analysis associated 16,951 TCR beta sequences with specific HLA alleles at a false discovery rate of 0.05. Roughly uniform sequencing depth across donors was assumed in presence/absence analyses, although this assumption may not hold. Compared with the roughly 700-donor mean, donors in an Asian-associated ancestry cluster had fewer N-insertions in productive TCRs, according to a later genetic analysis. In a later analysis, HLA-associated TCR beta chains showed more clonal expansion and lower generation probabilities than non-associated chains that were equally common. Most TCR sequences were observed very rarely across donors, whereas some public TCRs were present in many individuals. According to a later analysis, parvovirus B19, influenza, CMV and Epstein-Barr virus appeared linked to several top co-occurrence clusters. The cohort was sequenced for TCR beta chains only, and without alpha or paired-chain data the features that could be detected were limited. Broadly in line with IMGT annotations, most TCR beta V segments showed up in productive rearrangements about 90% or about 30% of the time in an earlier analysis of a few hundred of the donors. A later genetic analysis associated a missense DCLRE1C variant with V-gene and J-gene trimming of TCR beta chains, and an independent cohort replicated the association. Linkage disequilibrium might explain the correlated functional status among segregating V segments, but an unknown experimental factor could not be ruled out. A group of highly shared sequence variants was considered likely to be a technical artifact of the sequencing pipeline. In vitro tests confirmed that a few of the cytomegalovirus-associated TCR beta chains recognize cytomegalovirus antigens. HLA typing was unavailable for some donors at each locus, so association tests used only the typed subset. About 17 rarely observed V segments, including chromosome 9 orphons, were excluded from the earlier analysis of about 600 of the donors because counts were too low. Cytomegalovirus status was reported to be diagnosed by the classifier with high specificity and sensitivity in both the original and validation cohorts. A total of 164 TCR beta chains were listed by the study as associated with cytomegalovirus. Most CMV-associated TCR beta chains appeared to be HLA-restricted in a later analysis, and the HLA associations seemed to be driven largely by CMV exposure. A further reported finding was that TCR beta sequences accurately predicted the HLA-A and HLA-B alleles for most subjects in the first cohort. Some IMGT-functional V segments, including TRBV6-2 and TRBV6-3, could not be distinguished by the 87-base-pair reads and were therefore excluded. When HLA alleles, especially DR and DQ, strongly co-occurred, attributing TCR associations to individual alleles was difficult. A later analysis found that TCR association rates varied across HLA loci, with DRB1 alleles showing the most associated TCRs and HLA-C alleles the fewest.

The sequence derives from a woman aged 55 to 70 in good health and CMV-seropositive. The rearrangement combines TRBV6-5 with TRBJ1-5, with the D gene call left open. The sequencing sample was made of PBMCs. The nucleotide sequence reads as follows: TGTGCCAGCAGTTACTGGGCAGACCAGCCCCAGCATTTT. This yields the protein CASSYWADQPQHF.